This TCR beta chain was documented in a study of blood T cells in healthy people across ages. V was pared by 4 bases and J by 2 bases, with 16 bases between. The CDR3 consists of 16 residues. Germline assignment: CDR1 SGDLS and CDR2 YYNGEE. The second PCR ran about 6 to 11 cycles with a sample-barcoded 5' primer and J-beta primers. Using its own MiXCR run on the 5' RACE reads, TCRdb lists one record per CDR3 protein. The repertoire holds around 780,000 distinct CDR3 sequences, with more than 25% as singletons. The sample was also linked to a second study, of T cells of mothers and their children. That paper states: A few healthy Caucasian mothers and their six children were the donors.

The source is a boy younger than 18 in good health. The sequencing sample was made of blood. The chain has TRBV9 and TRBJ2-1, with a tentative D call TRBD1 (5 bases). The CDR3 DNA is TGTGCCAGCAGCCCCTCGGAACAGGAGACCTACAATGAGCAGTTCTTC. This codes for CASSPSEQETYNEQFF.